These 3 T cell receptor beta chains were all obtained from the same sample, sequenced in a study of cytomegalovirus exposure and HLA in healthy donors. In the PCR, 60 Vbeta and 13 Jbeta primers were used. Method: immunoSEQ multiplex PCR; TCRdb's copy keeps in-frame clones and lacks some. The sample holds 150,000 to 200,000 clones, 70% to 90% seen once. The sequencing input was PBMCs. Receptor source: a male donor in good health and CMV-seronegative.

CDR3 region: CATAGQGVSSSHNEQFF. The CDR3 DNA reads TGTGCCACCGCGGGACAGGGAGTATCATCTAGCCACAATGAGCAGTTCTTC. The chain employs TRBV27 and TRBJ2-1; the match to TRBD1 covers 9 bases. Trimming removed 10 bases from V and 5 bases from J; junction bases left unmatched: 18. The CDR3 spans 17 residues. Germline-derived CDR1 and CDR2 are MNHEY and SMNVEV (reference sequence).

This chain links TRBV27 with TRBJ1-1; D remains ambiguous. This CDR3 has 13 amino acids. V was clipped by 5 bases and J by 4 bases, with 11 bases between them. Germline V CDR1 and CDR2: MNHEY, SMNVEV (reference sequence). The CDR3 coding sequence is TGTGCCAGCAGTCTACCCCGGGGCACTGAAGCTTTCTTT. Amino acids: CASSLPRGTEAFF.

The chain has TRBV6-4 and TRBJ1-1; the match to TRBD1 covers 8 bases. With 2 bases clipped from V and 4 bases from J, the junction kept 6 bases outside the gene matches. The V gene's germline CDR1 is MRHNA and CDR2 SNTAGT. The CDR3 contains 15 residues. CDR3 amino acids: CASSDTRTGRTEAFF. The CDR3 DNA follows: TGTGCCAGCAGTGACACCCGGACAGGGCGCACTGAAGCTTTCTTT.